The 26 T cell receptor beta chains presented below share a single source sample, sequenced in a study of blood T cell repertoires in COVID-19. Assay: immunoSEQ multiplex PCR; the TCRdb copy retains only in-frame clones and omits some. The table shows tens of thousands of clones, with 80% to 90% occurring only once. The sequencing sample was made of peripheral blood. These receptors originate from a man in his fifties with acute or convalescent COVID-19.

The rearrangement links TRBV2 to TRBJ2-1; 13 bases match TRBD2. The CDR3 consists of 14 residues. The J segment lost 8 bases and the V segment lost 8 bases, leaving 6 bases of the junction unmatched. CDR1 is SNHLY and CDR2 is FYNNEI in the germline V gene. CDR3 in amino acids: CASLRLAGGYEQFF. DNA of the CDR3: TGTGCCAGCCTCCGACTAGCGGGAGGCTATGAGCAGTTCTTC.

J is TRBJ1-1 and V is TRBV7-3; D gene unclear. Deletions cut 5 bases from V and 3 bases from J, with 10 bases between. CDR1 is SGHTA, CDR2 FQGTGA, per germline. The CDR3 runs 13 residues. CDR3 DNA sequence: TGTGCCAGCAGCCCCACCCGGGACACTGAAGCTTTCTTT. It is translated as CASSPTRDTEAFF.

The chain uses TRBV18 and TRBJ2-1, with no clear D. Germline V CDR1 and CDR2: KGHSH, LQKENI. The CDR3 is 12 residues long. Trimming stripped 3 bases from V and 7 bases from J, with 7 bases between. The CDR3 nucleotides are TGTGCCAGCTCACCCACTAAAAATGAGCAGTTCTTC. Amino acid sequence: CASSPTKNEQFF.

The rearrangement joins TRBV11-1 to TRBJ1-1; 7 bases fit TRBD1. The V and J ends lost 4 bases and 2 bases, in that order; junction bases with no gene match: 7. The CDR3 has 15 residues. CDR1 is SGHAT and CDR2 is FQDESV in the germline V gene (reference sequence). CDR3 DNA sequence: TGTGCCAGCAGCTCCCTGACAGGGAGTAACACTGAAGCTTTCTTT. Translation gives CASSSLTGSNTEAFF.

J is TRBJ1-1 and V is TRBV2; TRBD1 matches 9 bases. The CDR3 length is 13 residues. Trimming cost V 6 bases and J 4 bases; bases outside gene matches: 3. Germline assignment: CDR1 SNHLY and CDR2 FYNNEI. CDR3: CASRGDRATEAFF. As DNA, the CDR3 is TGTGCCAGCAGGGGGGACAGGGCCACTGAAGCTTTCTTT.

The chain has TRBV6-5 and TRBJ1-3; D is undetermined. Trimming left V 4 bases short and J 0 bases short, with 13 bases between. CDR1 MNHEY and CDR2 SVGAGI come from the germline V gene. This CDR3 region has 16 residues. The CDR3 region has the DNA TGTGCCAGCAGTTTAACAGCTTACTCCTCTGGAAACACCATATATTTT. It is translated as CASSLTAYSSGNTIYF.

This chain connects TRBV7-6 to TRBJ2-2, with 9 nucleotides matching TRBD1. The junction had 9 bases not matched to a gene; V was cut back by 5 bases and J by 5 bases. The CDR3 consists of 16 residues. Germline CDR1 reads SGHVS; CDR2 reads FNYEAQ. As DNA, the CDR3 is TGTGCCAGCAGCATGGGGACAGGGTATGGGACCGGGGAGCTGTTTTTT. Protein sequence: CASSMGTGYGTGELFF.

Here the CDR3 DNA reads TGTGCCAGCAGCTGGAAGCGGGGGCCGAACACCGGGGAGCTGTTTTTT. It translates to CASSWKRGPNTGELFF. The V gene is TRBV5-5, the J gene TRBJ2-2; 8 positions match TRBD2. Germline V gives CDR1 SGHKS, CDR2 YYEKEE (reference sequence). Losses at the gene ends were 3 bases for V and 0 bases for J; bases not matched to a gene: 4. The CDR3 spans 16 residues.

The chain employs TRBV19 and TRBJ2-4, with TRBD2 as a possible D gene (6 bases). Trimming stripped 3 bases from V and 2 bases from J, with 14 bases between. Germline assignment: CDR1 LNHDA and CDR2 SQIVND (reference sequence). The CDR3 consists of 16 residues. The chain's CDR3 is CASSIWSGDTKNIQYF. Here the CDR3 DNA reads TGTGCCAGTAGTATTTGGTCGGGGGATACCAAAAACATTCAGTACTTC.

In this sample, this clone turned up a few times. V and J are TRBV5-4 and TRBJ1-1; a weak D match, TRBD1 (5 bases). Looked up from germline, CDR1 is SGHNT and CDR2 is YYREEE (reference sequence). V lost 4 bases, J lost 3 bases, and 16 bases lay in between. The CDR3 sequence is 15 residues long. The CDR3 region is CASSTSGGEYTEAFF. CDR3 nucleotides: TGTGCCAGCAGCACGTCCGGGGGAGAGTACACTGAAGCTTTCTTT. Filled out from reference TRBV5-4 and TRBJ1-1, the complete variable domain reads ETGVTQSPTHLIKTRGQQVTLRCSSQSGHNTVSWYQQALGQGPQFIFQYYREEENGRGNFPPRFSGLQFPNYSSELNVNALELDDSALYLCASSTSGGEYTEAFFGQGTRLTVV.

J is TRBJ2-3 and V is TRBV29-1; perhaps TRBD2 as D (6 bases). Trimming pared 2 bases from V and 5 bases from J, leaving 14 bases between. Germline values: CDR1 SQVTM, CDR2 ANQGSEA. The CDR3 spans 14 residues. The CDR3 loop reads CSVELGRRGDTQYF. CDR3 nucleotide sequence: TGCAGCGTTGAACTTGGGAGGAGGGGAGATACGCAGTATTTT.

The V gene is TRBV10-3, the J gene TRBJ1-6, with 8 bases identical to TRBD1. V trimming: 5 bases; J trimming: 11 bases; junction bases outside the gene matches: 8. This CDR3 has 14 amino acids. Germline-derived CDR1 and CDR2 are ENHRY and SYGVKD. The CDR3 reads CAISTGTGGTPLHF. The CDR3 nucleotides read TGTGCCATCAGTACCGGGACAGGAGGAACACCCCTCCACTTT.

This clone came up once. The rearrangement joins TRBV14 to TRBJ2-4; the D gene is possibly TRBD1 (7 bases). This CDR3 is 17 amino acids long. Germline CDR1 SGHDN, CDR2 FVKESK. V lost 4 bases to trimming and J lost 0 bases, with 16 bases between them. CDR3 DNA: TGTGCCAGCAGCCCAGGGGGGACGGTACTAGCCAAAAACATTCAGTACTTC. Its protein product is CASSPGGTVLAKNIQYF.

V and J are TRBV19 and TRBJ1-1; D not resolved. Germline V gene sequence: CDR1 LNHDA, CDR2 SQIVND (reference sequence). The CDR3 runs to 12 residues. V was cut by 7 bases and J by 1 base, with 7 bases left in between. CDR3: CASTLSNTEAFF. As DNA, the CDR3 is TGTGCCAGTACCCTGTCGAACACTGAAGCTTTCTTT.

This chain joins TRBV6-2 or TRBV6-3 and TRBJ1-3, with D perhaps TRBD1 (5 bases). In germline, CDR1 is MNHEY, CDR2 SVGEGT. V was shortened by 6 bases and J by 0 bases, with 9 bases between the two germline ends. The CDR3 length is 14 residues. The chain's CDR3 is CASSPGHSGNTIYF. CDR3 DNA: TGTGCCAGCAGCCCGGGGCACTCTGGAAACACCATATATTTT.

Here the CDR3 reads CASSEGLRYSNQPQHF. As DNA, the CDR3 is TGTGCCAGCAGCGAGGGTCTTCGATATAGCAATCAGCCCCAGCATTTT. The chain couples TRBV7-8 to TRBJ1-5; D not certain. Germline values: CDR1 SGHVS, CDR2 FQNEAQ. Trimming stripped 5 bases from V and 0 bases from J, with 14 bases between. This CDR3 contains 16 residues.

The V gene is TRBV5-1, the J gene TRBJ2-3; 12 nucleotides match TRBD2. Unmatched junction bases numbered 8, after V lost 4 bases and J lost 2 bases. The CDR3 is 17 amino acids. Germline V gene lookup returns CDR1 SGHRS and CDR2 YFSETQ. The CDR3 DNA follows: TGCGCCAGCAGCGACCTACTAGCGGGGGGCCTCACAGATACGCAGTATTTT. Its protein product is CASSDLLAGGLTDTQYF.

V is TRBV5-4 and J is TRBJ2-7; tentative D call: TRBD2 (5 bases). The V and J ends lost 0 bases and 4 bases respectively, with 5 bases between them. The CDR3 has 12 residues. In germline, CDR1 is SGHNT, CDR2 YYREEE (reference sequence). CDR3 nucleotides: TGTGCCAGCAGCTTGGGAGGGTACGAGCAGTACTTC. Protein sequence: CASSLGGYEQYF.

This clone was counted only a few times. This chain links TRBV30 with TRBJ2-3, with a weak D call TRBD1 (7 bases). Germline CDR1 is GTSNPN and CDR2 is SVGIG (reference sequence). The ends were cut back, 3 bases at V and 5 bases at J, with 12 bases in the middle. The CDR3 is 13 residues long. The CDR3 loop is CAWSGGDRDTQYF. In DNA form, the CDR3 reads TGTGCCTGGAGCGGAGGGGACAGAGATACGCAGTATTTT.

V usage is TRBV29-1 and J usage is TRBJ1-5; 9 bases are shared with TRBD1. CDR3 length: 13 amino acids. V was pared by 6 bases and J by 8 bases, with 8 bases of the junction left unmatched. Germline V lookup: CDR1 SQVTM, CDR2 ANQGSEA. The CDR3 DNA is TGCAGCGTACGCACAGGGGGCGGGAAGCCCCAGCATTTT. Protein sequence: CSVRTGGGKPQHF.

The CDR3 sequence is CASSPSGGDLWETQYF. The CDR3 region has the DNA TGTGCCAGCAGCCCGAGCGGGGGGGATCTTTGGGAGACCCAGTACTTC. The V gene is TRBV9, the J gene TRBJ2-5; 10 nucleotides match TRBD2. The CDR3 is made up of 16 amino acids. Germline V lookup: CDR1 SGDLS, CDR2 YYNGEE. V lost 4 bases, J lost 5 bases, and 11 bases stayed unmatched.

The table lists this clone with a few counts. The rearrangement links TRBV6-1 to TRBJ1-4, with a weak D call TRBD1 (6 bases). CDR3 length equals 17 residues. Trimming took 2 bases from V and 5 from J, leaving 18 bases between them. The V gene's germline CDR1 is MNHNS and CDR2 SASEGT. In DNA, the CDR3 is TGTGCCAGCAGTGAAAGCCCCAGGGGCCGGGGAAATGAAAAACTGTTTTTT. Its translation is CASSESPRGRGNEKLFF.

The chain recombines TRBV10-3 with TRBJ1-1; D remains unclear. The V gene's germline CDR1 is ENHRY and CDR2 SYGVKD. Trimming removed 2 bases at V and 5 bases at J, with 15 bases between. The CDR3 length is 15 residues. The CDR3 protein is CAISEIRPNLTEAFF. The CDR3 DNA reads as TGTGCCATCAGTGAGATCCGCCCGAACCTAACTGAAGCTTTCTTT.

J is TRBJ2-7 and V is TRBV5-1; weak D call: TRBD2 (6 bases). The CDR3 is 15 residues long. Germline V lookup: CDR1 SGHRS, CDR2 YFSETQ. V was shortened by 0 bases and J by 0 bases, with 10 bases between the two germline ends. CDR3 residues: CASSLDASASYEQYF. The CDR3 DNA reads TGCGCCAGCAGCTTGGATGCTAGCGCCTCCTACGAGCAGTACTTC.

The V call is TRBV11-2, the J call TRBJ1-1, with D possibly TRBD1 on 5 matching bases. V shed 7 bases and J shed 4 bases, with 13 bases lying between them. Germline CDR1 is SGHAT and CDR2 is FQNNGV. CDR3 size: 13 residues. CDR3 amino acids: CASTSTGGTEAFF. CDR3 DNA sequence: TGTGCCAGCACCTCCACGGGGGGCACTGAAGCTTTCTTT.

This clone was recorded only once. The chain couples TRBV25-1 to TRBJ1-3; 7 nucleotides line up with TRBD1. The CDR3 loop spans 15 amino acids. V was clipped by 2 bases and J by 6 bases; unmatched bases: 7. The V gene's germline CDR1 is MGHDK and CDR2 SYGVNS. This CDR3 is CASSEQDRPANTIYF. CDR3 sequence (DNA): TGTGCCAGCAGTGAACAGGACAGGCCTGCAAACACCATATATTTT.